The 14 T cell receptor beta chains below were found in one sample sequenced in a study of blood T cell repertoires in COVID-19. Libraries were prepared by immunoSEQ multiplex PCR; TCRdb keeps only in-frame clonotypes and omits some of them. The sample yields more than 75,000 clones, roughly 90% seen once. Sequenced input: peripheral blood. The origin of the receptors is a man in his forties or fifties with COVID-19, enrolled during active disease.

The chain uses TRBV5-8 and TRBJ2-1, with D perhaps TRBD1 (5 bases). Looked up from germline, CDR1 is SGHTS and CDR2 is YDEGEE. V gave up 1 base and J gave up 8 bases, with 22 bases separating them. This CDR3 has 17 amino acids. DNA of the CDR3: TGTGCCAGCAGCTTGCGAGTAGGGGCAAGTATGTGGCATGAGCAGTTCTTC. It is translated as CASSLRVGASMWHEQFF.

The CDR3 DNA sequence: TGTGCCAGCAGTTTGAGGGAAAACTATGGCTACACCTTC. Its translation is CASSLRENYGYTF. J is TRBJ1-2 and V is TRBV27; no definite D call. The CDR3 has 13 residues. Germline CDR1 MNHEY, CDR2 SMNVEV (reference sequence). Trimming removed 3 bases from V and 2 bases from J, with 7 bases in between.

The chain links TRBV24-1 to TRBJ1-5, with D possibly TRBD1 on 6 matching bases. CDR3 length equals 14 residues. Between the trimmed V and J ends, which lost 4 bases and 8 bases, there was a span of 14 bases. Germline CDR1 is KGHDR and CDR2 is SFDVKD. The CDR3, as DNA: TGTGCCACCAGTGACCCGGGACAAACCAAGCCCCAGCATTTT. Its translation: CATSDPGQTKPQHF.

This clone was detected only a few times. The rearrangement uses TRBV7-3 and TRBJ2-1, with D possibly matching TRBD2 (6 bases). V lost 5 bases and J lost 4, with 15 bases in between. The CDR3 contains 15 residues. Germline lookup yields CDR1 SGHTA and CDR2 FQGTGA. The CDR3 DNA sequence: TGTGCCAGCAGCCTCCGAGGAGGGATATACAATGAGCAGTTCTTC. Its translation is CASSLRGGIYNEQFF.

V and J are TRBV7-3 and TRBJ2-3; 9 bases are a match to TRBD2. Germline V gene data show CDR1 as SGHTA and CDR2 as FQGTGA. The CDR3 is 17 amino acids. V lost 5 bases to trimming and J lost 1 base; unmatched junction nucleotides: 10. CDR3 amino acids: CASSQSGLAWGTDTQYF. CDR3 sequence (DNA): TGTGCCAGCAGCCAGTCCGGACTAGCGTGGGGCACAGATACGCAGTATTTT.

In its sample, this clone was seen a few times. The rearrangement joins TRBV3-1 (or the pseudogene TRBV3-2) to TRBJ1-2, with D perhaps matching TRBD1 (5 bases). The ends were cut back, 1 base at V and 6 bases at J, with 9 bases in the middle. This CDR3 is 13 amino acids long. The germline gives CDR1 LGHDT, CDR2 YNNKEL (reference sequence). This CDR3 is CASSQGGADGYTF. CDR3 coding DNA: TGTGCCAGCAGCCAAGGTGGGGCCGATGGCTACACCTTC.

The chain couples TRBV5-1 to TRBJ1-4, with D possibly being TRBD1 (5 bases). The CDR3 loop spans 14 amino acids. Per germline, CDR1 SGHRS and CDR2 YFSETQ. V was pared by 4 bases and J by 1 base, with 8 bases between. CDR3 sequence reads: CASSPTVTNEKLFF. In DNA, the CDR3 is TGCGCCAGCAGCCCGACAGTAACTAATGAAAAACTGTTTTTT.

The chain couples TRBV19 to TRBJ1-2, with D possibly being TRBD1 (5 bases). CDR1 is LNHDA and CDR2 is SQIVND in the germline V gene (reference sequence). The V end was cut by 7 bases, the J end by 5 bases, with 17 bases between. The CDR3 totals 14 residues. This CDR3 is CASTRQTAGYGYTF. CDR3 nucleotide sequence: TGTGCCAGTACACGACAGACTGCCGGGTATGGCTACACCTTC.

J is TRBJ1-1 and V is TRBV25-1; a weak D match, TRBD1 (5 bases). V lost 7 bases and J lost 1, with 13 bases in between. Germline CDR1 MGHDK, CDR2 SYGVNS. This CDR3 comprises 14 residues. The CDR3 protein is CASKSSGKNTEAFF. CDR3 coding DNA: TGTGCCAGCAAATCGTCAGGGAAGAACACTGAAGCTTTCTTT. The variable domain in full, completed from reference TRBV25-1 and TRBJ1-1, reads EADIYQTPRYLVIGTGKKITLECSQTMGHDKMYWYQQDPGMELHLIHYSYGVNSTEKGDLSSESTVSRIRTEHFPLTLESARPSHTSQYLCASKSSGKNTEAFFGQGTRLTVV.

The CDR3 nucleotides are TGTGCCAGCACCGGGACACCGATAGACTATGGCTACACCTTC. This gives the protein CASTGTPIDYGYTF. The V call is TRBV9, the J call TRBJ1-2, with a possible D match to TRBD1 (6 bases). V was cut by 6 bases and J by 3 bases, with 15 bases left in between. Germline V gene data show CDR1 as SGDLS and CDR2 as YYNGEE. CDR3 length: 14 residues.

V gene TRBV5-8 combines with J gene TRBJ1-1; tentatively, D is TRBD1 (5 bases). This CDR3 spans 13 amino acids. The germline CDR1 and CDR2 sequences are SGHTS and YDEGEE. V lost 6 bases and J lost 11, with 20 bases in between. CDR3 DNA sequence: TGTGCCAGCACCCAAGTGGTGGCAAACAGGGCTTTCTTT. Translating it yields CASTQVVANRAFF.

The genes are TRBV3-1 (or the pseudogene TRBV3-2) and TRBJ2-5; no clear D. Germline CDR1 reads LGHDT; CDR2 reads YNNKEL (reference sequence). V was trimmed by 4 bases and J by 1 base, leaving 13 bases between them. The CDR3 extends over 15 amino acids. Here the CDR3 reads CASSLPGALQETQYF. The CDR3 DNA reads as TGTGCCAGCAGCCTACCAGGCGCTCTCCAAGAGACCCAGTACTTC.

Concerning this clone: Other DNA sequences of this sample code for an identical CDR3. The rearrangement joins TRBV15 to TRBJ1-5; a possible D gene is TRBD1 (6 bases). V was pared by 0 bases and J by 2 bases, with 14 bases between. The CDR3 has 17 amino acids. Germline assignment: CDR1 LNHNV and CDR2 YYDKDF (reference sequence). This chain's CDR3 is CATSRDRGRGGNQPQHF. The CDR3 bases are TGTGCCACCAGCAGAGATCGGGGGAGGGGGGGCAATCAGCCCCAGCATTTT.

The CDR3 here is CASSSIYRPGNEKLFF. CDR3 bases: TGTGCCAGCAGCTCAATATACAGGCCAGGGAATGAAAAACTGTTTTTT. The J gene is TRBJ1-4, the V gene TRBV7-9; a weak D match, TRBD1 (5 bases). Germline V gives CDR1 SEHNR, CDR2 FQNEAQ (reference sequence). The ends were cut back, 4 bases at V and 5 bases at J, with 17 bases in the middle. This CDR3 contains 16 residues.